The 17 T cell receptor beta chains below were found in one sample sequenced in a study of T cell repertoires in cytomegalovirus infection. TCRdb re-called the reads with MiXCR, one entry per CDR3 protein. The table has 200,000 to 300,000 distinct CDR3 sequences, approximately 10% seen once; the top ten hold more than 12%. The sequenced material came from PBMCs. The receptors were sampled from a human donor in good health (CMV status not recorded). Some clones in this sample may be carry-over from other donors' samples.

In its sample, this clonotype was seen many times. The chain is built from TRBV7-2 and TRBJ2-7; the D call may be TRBD1 or TRBD2 (5 bases each). Per the germline V gene, CDR1 is SGHTA and CDR2 is FQGNSA. This CDR3 is built from 14 residues. The V and J ends lost 4 bases and 6 bases respectively, with 16 bases between them. The DNA of the CDR3 is TGTGCCAGCAGCTCAGGCCCAGGGCGGGTCGAGCAGTACTTC. Residues: CASSSGPGRVEQYF.

This clonotype has at least ten counts. The J gene is TRBJ2-1, the V gene TRBV7-3; 13 bases line up with TRBD2. The CDR3 has 16 residues. The germline gives CDR1 SGHTA, CDR2 FQGTGA. Trimming at V came to 2 bases and at J to 10 bases, leaving 8 bases not matched to a gene. For the CDR3, the DNA is TGTGCCAGCAGCTTAGAGACGCCGGGACTAGCGGGGGAGCAGTTCTTC. Translated: CASSLETPGLAGEQFF.

This clonotype was counted many times. The V call is TRBV7-2, the J call TRBJ1-1; unclear D gene. The V gene lost 4 bases and the J gene lost 6 bases, with 9 bases spanning the gap. The CDR3 is 12 residues long. Germline assignment: CDR1 SGHTA and CDR2 FQGNSA. The CDR3: CASSSPSAEAFF. The DNA of the CDR3 is TGTGCCAGCAGCTCACCCAGCGCTGAAGCTTTCTTT.

This clonotype was observed at least ten times. V usage is TRBV7-2 and J usage is TRBJ1-5; no clear D gene. Per germline, CDR1 SGHTA and CDR2 FQGNSA. The CDR3 is 13 residues long. V dropped 7 bases and J dropped 1 base, with 8 bases sitting between them. Here the CDR3 reads CASKAGSNQPQHF. CDR3 coding DNA: TGTGCCAGCAAAGCGGGCAGCAATCAGCCCCAGCATTTT. Complete variable domain (other parts from reference TRBV7-2 and TRBJ1-5): GAGVSQSPSNKVTEKGKDVELRCDPISGHTALYWYRQSLGQGLEFLIYFQGNSAPDKSGLPSDRFSAERTGGSVSTLTIQRTQQEDSAVYLCASKAGSNQPQHFGDGTRLSIL.

This clonotype has ten or more counts. V usage is TRBV6-2 or TRBV6-3 and J usage is TRBJ1-6; TRBD1 matches at 7 bases. Germline trimming cut 7 bases from V and 8 bases from J; bases unmatched to any gene: 5. CDR1 MNHEY and CDR2 SVGEGT come from the germline V gene. The CDR3 spans 13 residues. CDR3 nucleotides: TGTGCCAGCAAGGGACAGCTTGATTCACCCCTCCACTTT. This gives the protein CASKGQLDSPLHF.

The rearrangement links TRBV7-2 to TRBJ1-1; D unresolved. The CDR3 is 14 residues long. In germline, CDR1 is SGHTA, CDR2 FQGNSA. Trimming pared 2 bases from V and 5 bases from J, leaving 12 bases between. This CDR3 is CASSLKSWRTEAFF. The CDR3 DNA sequence: TGTGCCAGCAGCTTAAAGTCCTGGCGGACTGAAGCTTTCTTT.

The table lists this clonotype with a few counts. The chain is built from TRBV5-6 and TRBJ2-4, with 8 positions matching TRBD2. This CDR3 contains 14 residues. Germline V gene sequence: CDR1 SGHDT, CDR2 YYEEEE. Germline trimming cut 5 bases from V and 5 bases from J; bases unmatched to any gene: 6. In DNA, the CDR3 is TGTGCCAGCAGTACGGGGGGGCTCGAAAACATTCAGTACTTC. Encoded protein: CASSTGGLENIQYF.

The chain joins TRBV12-3 or TRBV12-4 to TRBJ1-1; maybe TRBD1 (6 bases). This CDR3 has 14 amino acids. V dropped 7 bases and J dropped 0 bases, with 12 bases sitting between them. CDR3 region: CASTEQGMNTEAFF. The CDR3, as DNA: TGTGCCAGCACAGAACAGGGAATGAACACTGAAGCTTTCTTT.

This clonotype was seen repeatedly, ten times or more. The chain couples TRBV7-8 to TRBJ2-7; 10 bases agree with TRBD2. J was trimmed by 4 bases and V by 4 bases; bases with no gene match: 4. From germline, CDR1 is SGHVS and CDR2 FQNEAQ. The CDR3 is 14 residues long. CDR3 sequence reads: CASSSSSGSYEQYF. CDR3 bases: TGTGCCAGCAGCTCCTCTAGCGGGAGTTACGAGCAGTACTTC. The entire variable domain, with the rest obtained from reference TRBV7-8 and TRBJ2-7, is as follows: GAGVSQSPRYKVAKRGQDVALRCDPISGHVSLFWYQQALGQGPEFLTYFQNEAQLDKSGLPSDRFFAERPEGSVSTLKIQRTQQEDSAVYLCASSSSSGSYEQYFGPGTRLTVT.

This clonotype was found many times. This sequence joins TRBV6-6 and TRBJ1-5; D remains ambiguous. With 7 bases removed from V and 4 bases from J, the gap between germline ends came to 11 bases. The germline V gene encodes CDR1 MNHNY and CDR2 SVGAGI (reference sequence). The CDR3 covers 13 residues. The CDR3 nucleotides read TGTGCCAGCACCCGACAAGCGAATCAGCCCCAGCATTTT. The encoded protein is CASTRQANQPQHF.

This clonotype was seen at least ten times. The chain is built from TRBV27 and TRBJ1-5; D call uncertain. Trimming removed 6 bases from V and 4 bases from J, with 10 bases in between. This CDR3 is 13 amino acids long. Germline V CDR1 and CDR2: MNHEY, SMNVEV (reference sequence). The DNA for the CDR3 is TGTGCCAGCAGCTCGAACCCTAATCAGCCCCAGCATTTT. It translates to CASSSNPNQPQHF.

Only a few counts were recorded for this clonotype. V usage is TRBV5-4 and J usage is TRBJ2-7; D unclear. The germline V and J ends were trimmed by 5 bases and 2 bases, with 11 bases remaining between them. The CDR3 sequence is 13 residues long. Germline CDR1 reads SGHNT; CDR2 reads YYREEE (reference sequence). The DNA for the CDR3 is TGTGCCAGCAGTCTGGATGGGCCCTACGAGCAGTACTTC. It is translated as CASSLDGPYEQYF.

The sample holds many counts of this clonotype. The rearrangement uses TRBV7-2 and TRBJ2-1; TRBD1 is a possible D gene (5 bases). Germline CDR1 and CDR2: SGHTA and FQGNSA. V lost 5 bases and J 0 bases, leaving 14 bases between the germline ends. The CDR3 totals 16 residues. CDR3 nucleotides: TGTGCCAGCAGCCGAGACAGACTTAGCTCCTACAATGAGCAGTTCTTC. It is translated as CASSRDRLSSYNEQFF.

The genes are TRBV29-1 and TRBJ2-1; TRBD1 is a possible D gene (6 bases). Germline CDR1 reads SQVTM; CDR2 reads ANQGSEA. The germline V and J ends were trimmed by 7 bases and 5 bases, with 15 bases remaining between them. This CDR3 region has 13 residues. The DNA for the CDR3 is TGCAGCGGGCTCAGGGGTGTGGACAATGAGCAGTTCTTC. Its translation: CSGLRGVDNEQFF.

There are many counts of this clonotype. V and J are TRBV20-1 and TRBJ1-1, with TRBD1 as a possible D gene (5 bases). The germline CDR1 and CDR2 sequences are DFQATT and SNEGSKA (reference sequence). The CDR3 runs 14 residues. V lost 0 bases and J lost 4, with 12 bases in between. CDR3 DNA: TGCAGTGCTAGAGAGGGGGGGTACGGCACTGAAGCTTTCTTT. Its protein product is CSAREGGYGTEAFF.

The table lists this clonotype with many counts. The V and J genes are TRBV11-1 and TRBJ1-5; D remains unclear. The V gene's germline CDR1 is SGHAT and CDR2 FQDESV (reference sequence). This CDR3 is 16 amino acids long. V gave up 4 bases and J gave up 0 bases, with 13 bases separating them. CDR3 in amino acids: CASSSLGGDSNQPQHF. In nucleotides, the CDR3 is TGTGCCAGCAGCTCCCTGGGAGGAGATAGCAATCAGCCCCAGCATTTT. Together with reference TRBV11-1 and TRBJ1-5, the CDR3 gives the full variable domain: EAEVAQSPRYKITEKSQAVAFWCDPISGHATLYWYRQILGQGPELLVQFQDESVVDDSQLPKDRFSAERLKGVDSTLKIQPAELGDSAMYLCASSSLGGDSNQPQHFGDGTRLSIL.

This chain joins TRBV12-3 or TRBV12-4 and TRBJ2-7, with D maybe TRBD2 (5 bases). Trimming took 3 bases from V and 2 from J, leaving 8 bases between them. The CDR3 is 13 amino acids. The CDR3 region has the DNA TGTGCCAGCAGTTTGGAGGTAGCCTACGAGCAGTACGTC. This sequence encodes CASSLEVAYEQYV.